This TCR beta chain was found in a study of human thymus T cells. J lost 4 bases, V lost 5 bases, and 8 bases had no gene match. The CDR3 contains 15 residues. Looked up from germline, CDR1 is MNHEY and CDR2 is SVGAGI. The assay was immunoSEQ multiplex PCR, and TCRdb's table has in-frame clones only and misses some. The sample shows roughly 120,000 clones, 90% to 95% of them seen only once. On this clone: Its antigen is unknown.

Corrective cardiac operations yielded the resected thymus tissue. Study results and caveats: Thymic repertoires overlap heavily among unrelated individuals, related research has reported.

The rearrangement links TRBV6-5 to TRBJ2-7, with 10 bases that match TRBD2. The TCR was taken from a boy less than two years old with a congenital heart defect but otherwise immunologically healthy. The sequencing input was thymus tissue. The CDR3 bases are TGTGCCAGCAGTCCCTCTAGCGGGGGAAGGTACGAGCAGTACTTC. As protein: CASSPSSGGRYEQYF.